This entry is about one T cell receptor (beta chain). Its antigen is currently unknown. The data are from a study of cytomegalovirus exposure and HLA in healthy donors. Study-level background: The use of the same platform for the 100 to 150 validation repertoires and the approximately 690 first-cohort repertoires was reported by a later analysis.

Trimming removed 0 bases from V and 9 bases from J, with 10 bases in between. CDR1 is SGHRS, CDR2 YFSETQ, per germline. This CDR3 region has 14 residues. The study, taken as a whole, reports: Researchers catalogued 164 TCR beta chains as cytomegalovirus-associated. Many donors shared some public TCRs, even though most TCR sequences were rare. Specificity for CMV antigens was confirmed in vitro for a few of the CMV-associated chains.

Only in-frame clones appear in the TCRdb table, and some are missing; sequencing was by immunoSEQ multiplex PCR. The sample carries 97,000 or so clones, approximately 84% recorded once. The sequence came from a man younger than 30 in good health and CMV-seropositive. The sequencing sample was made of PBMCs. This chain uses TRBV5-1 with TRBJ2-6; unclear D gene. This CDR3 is CASSLGSPSNVLTF. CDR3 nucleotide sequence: TGCGCCAGCAGCTTGGGATCCCCCAGCAACGTCCTGACTTTC.